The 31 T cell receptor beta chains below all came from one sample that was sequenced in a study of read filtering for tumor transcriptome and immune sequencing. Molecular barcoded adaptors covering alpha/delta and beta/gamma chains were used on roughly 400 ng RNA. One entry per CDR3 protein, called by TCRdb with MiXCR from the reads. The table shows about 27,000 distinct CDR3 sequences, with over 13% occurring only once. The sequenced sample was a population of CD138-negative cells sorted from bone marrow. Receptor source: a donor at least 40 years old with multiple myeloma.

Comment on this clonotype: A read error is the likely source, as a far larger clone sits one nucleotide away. CDR3 in DNA: TGTGCCAGCAGCTTAGGGGGGAAATGGGAGTCCCAGTACTTC. Amino acid sequence: CASSLGGKWESQYF. This sequence joins TRBV5-8 and TRBJ2-5; D possibly uses TRBD1 or TRBD2 (6 bases each). V dropped 2 bases and J dropped 9 bases, with 17 bases sitting between them. Germline assignment: CDR1 SGHTS and CDR2 YDEGEE. The CDR3 has 14 amino acids.

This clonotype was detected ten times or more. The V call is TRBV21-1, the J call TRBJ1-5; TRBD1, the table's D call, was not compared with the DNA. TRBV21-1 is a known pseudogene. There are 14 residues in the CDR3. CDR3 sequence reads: CASSNDREIQPQHF. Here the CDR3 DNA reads TGTGCCAGCAGCAATGACAGGGAGATTCAGCCCCAGCATTTT.

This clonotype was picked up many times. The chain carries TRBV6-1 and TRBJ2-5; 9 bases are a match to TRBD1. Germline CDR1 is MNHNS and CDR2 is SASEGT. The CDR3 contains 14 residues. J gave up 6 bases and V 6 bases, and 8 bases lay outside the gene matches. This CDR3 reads CASSRDRGGQTQYF. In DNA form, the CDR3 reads TGTGCCAGCAGCCGAGACAGGGGGGGGCAGACCCAGTACTTC.

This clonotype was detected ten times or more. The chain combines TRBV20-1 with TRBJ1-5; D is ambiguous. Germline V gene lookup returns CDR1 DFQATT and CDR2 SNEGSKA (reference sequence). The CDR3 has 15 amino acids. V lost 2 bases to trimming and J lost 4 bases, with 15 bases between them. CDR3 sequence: CSARNSGRMNQPQHF. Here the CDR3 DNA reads TGCAGTGCTAGAAACAGTGGCCGTATGAATCAGCCCCAGCATTTT.

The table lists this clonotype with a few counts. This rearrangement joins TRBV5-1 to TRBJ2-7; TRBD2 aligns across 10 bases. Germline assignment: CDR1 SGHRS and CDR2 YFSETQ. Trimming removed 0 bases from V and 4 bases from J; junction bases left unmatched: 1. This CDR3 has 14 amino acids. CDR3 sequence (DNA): TGCGCCAGCAGCTTGGTACTAGCGGGATACGAGCAGTACTTC. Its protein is CASSLVLAGYEQYF.

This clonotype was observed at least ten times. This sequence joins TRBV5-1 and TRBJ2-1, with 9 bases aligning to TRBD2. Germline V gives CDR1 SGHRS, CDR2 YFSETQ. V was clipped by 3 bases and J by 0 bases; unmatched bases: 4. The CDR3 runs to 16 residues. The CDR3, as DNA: TGCGCCAGCAGCTCTGGACTAGCGAGCTCCTACAATGAGCAGTTCTTC. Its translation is CASSSGLASSYNEQFF.

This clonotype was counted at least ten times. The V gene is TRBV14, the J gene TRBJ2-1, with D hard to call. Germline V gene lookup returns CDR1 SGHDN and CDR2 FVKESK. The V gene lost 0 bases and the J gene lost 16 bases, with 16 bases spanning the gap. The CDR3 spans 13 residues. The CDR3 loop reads CASSQDQVPARFF. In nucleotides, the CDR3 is TGTGCCAGCAGCCAAGATCAGGTCCCTGCGAGATTCTTC.

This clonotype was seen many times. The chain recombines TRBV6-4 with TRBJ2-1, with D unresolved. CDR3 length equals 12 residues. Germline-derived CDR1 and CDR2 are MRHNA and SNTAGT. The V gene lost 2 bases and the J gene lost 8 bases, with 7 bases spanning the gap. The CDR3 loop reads CASSDSPYEQFF. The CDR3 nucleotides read TGTGCCAGCAGTGACAGTCCCTATGAGCAGTTCTTC.

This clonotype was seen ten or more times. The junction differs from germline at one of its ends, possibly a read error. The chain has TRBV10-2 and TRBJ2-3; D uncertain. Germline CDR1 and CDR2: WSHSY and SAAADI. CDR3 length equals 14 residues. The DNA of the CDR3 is TGTGCCAGCAGTTCAGGACGGAGCACAGATACGCAGTATTTT. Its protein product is CASSSGRSTDTQYF.

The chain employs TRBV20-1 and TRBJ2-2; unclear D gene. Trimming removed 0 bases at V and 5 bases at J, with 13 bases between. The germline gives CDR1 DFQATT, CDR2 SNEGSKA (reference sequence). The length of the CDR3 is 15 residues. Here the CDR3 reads CSARESGRRTGELFF. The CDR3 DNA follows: TGCAGTGCTAGAGAGTCCGGGCGACGGACCGGGGAGCTGTTTTTT.

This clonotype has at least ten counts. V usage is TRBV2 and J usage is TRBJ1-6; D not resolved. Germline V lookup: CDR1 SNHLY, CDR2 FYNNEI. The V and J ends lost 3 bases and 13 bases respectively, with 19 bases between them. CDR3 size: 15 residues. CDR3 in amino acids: CASSDNPLRNAPLHF. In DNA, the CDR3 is TGTGCCAGCAGTGATAACCCTTTAAGGAACGCTCCCCTCCACTTT.

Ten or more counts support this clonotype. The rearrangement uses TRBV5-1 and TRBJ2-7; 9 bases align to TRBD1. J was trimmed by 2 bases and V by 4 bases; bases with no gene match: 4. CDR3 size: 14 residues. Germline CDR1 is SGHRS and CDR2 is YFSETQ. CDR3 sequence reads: CASSTGTGTYEQYF. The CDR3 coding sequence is TGCGCCAGCAGCACCGGGACAGGGACCTACGAGCAGTACTTC.

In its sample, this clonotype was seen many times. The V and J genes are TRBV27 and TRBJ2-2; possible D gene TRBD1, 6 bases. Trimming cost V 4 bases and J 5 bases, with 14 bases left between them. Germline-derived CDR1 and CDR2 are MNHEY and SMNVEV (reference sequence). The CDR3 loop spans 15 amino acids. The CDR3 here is CASSSPGQRTGELFF. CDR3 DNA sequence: TGTGCCAGCAGTTCACCGGGACAACGGACCGGGGAGCTGTTTTTT.

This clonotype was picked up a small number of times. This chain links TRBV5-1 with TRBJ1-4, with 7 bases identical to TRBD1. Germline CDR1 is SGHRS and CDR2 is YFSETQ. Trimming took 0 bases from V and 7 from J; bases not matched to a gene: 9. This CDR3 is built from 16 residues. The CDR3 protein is CASSLDPQGGVEKLFF. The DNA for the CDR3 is TGCGCCAGCAGCTTGGACCCGCAGGGGGGAGTTGAAAAACTGTTTTTT. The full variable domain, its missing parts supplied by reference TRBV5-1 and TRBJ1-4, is KAGVTQTPRYLIKTRGQQVTLSCSPISGHRSVSWYQQTPGQGLQFLFEYFSETQRNKGNFPGRFSGRQFSNSRSEMNVSTLELGDSALYLCASSLDPQGGVEKLFFGSGTQLSVL.

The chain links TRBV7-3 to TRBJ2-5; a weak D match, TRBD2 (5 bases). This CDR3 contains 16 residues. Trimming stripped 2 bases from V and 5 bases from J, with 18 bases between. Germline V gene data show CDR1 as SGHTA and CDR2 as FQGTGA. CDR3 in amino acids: CASSLGSGSTTETQYF. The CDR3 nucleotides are TGTGCCAGCAGCTTAGGTTCGGGATCCACCACCGAGACCCAGTACTTC.

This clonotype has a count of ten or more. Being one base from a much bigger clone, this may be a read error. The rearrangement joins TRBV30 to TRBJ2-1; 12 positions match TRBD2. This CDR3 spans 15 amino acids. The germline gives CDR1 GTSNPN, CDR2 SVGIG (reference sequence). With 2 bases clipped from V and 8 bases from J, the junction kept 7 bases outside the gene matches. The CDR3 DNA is TGTGCCTGGAGTCCGGGACTAGCGGGTATGGATGAGCAGTTCTTC. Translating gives CAWSPGLAGMDEQFF.

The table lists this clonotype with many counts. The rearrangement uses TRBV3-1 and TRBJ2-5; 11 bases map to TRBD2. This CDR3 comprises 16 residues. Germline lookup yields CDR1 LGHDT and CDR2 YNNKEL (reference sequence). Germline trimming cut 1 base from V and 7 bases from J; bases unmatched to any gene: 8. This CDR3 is CASSQVGTSGGSTQYF. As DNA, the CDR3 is TGTGCCAGCAGCCAAGTTGGTACTAGCGGGGGTTCGACCCAGTACTTC.

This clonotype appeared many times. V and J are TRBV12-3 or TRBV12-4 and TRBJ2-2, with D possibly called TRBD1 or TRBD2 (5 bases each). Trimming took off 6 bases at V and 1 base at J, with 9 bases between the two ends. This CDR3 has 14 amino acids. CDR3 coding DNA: TGTGCCAGCAGCCGGGACGGGAACACCGGGGAGCTGTTTTTT. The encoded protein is CASSRDGNTGELFF.

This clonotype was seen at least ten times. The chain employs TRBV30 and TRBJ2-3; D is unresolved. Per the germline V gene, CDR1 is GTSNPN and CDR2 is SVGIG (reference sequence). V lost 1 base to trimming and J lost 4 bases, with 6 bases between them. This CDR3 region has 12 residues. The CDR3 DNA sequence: TGTGCCTGGAGTGGAACTTCAGATACGCAGTATTTT. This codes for CAWSGTSDTQYF.

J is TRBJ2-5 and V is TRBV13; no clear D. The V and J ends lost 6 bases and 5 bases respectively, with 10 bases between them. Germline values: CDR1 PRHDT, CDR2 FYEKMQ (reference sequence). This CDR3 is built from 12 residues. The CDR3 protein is CASSPRRETQYF. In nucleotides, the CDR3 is TGTGCCAGCAGTCCGCGTCGGGAGACCCAGTACTTC.

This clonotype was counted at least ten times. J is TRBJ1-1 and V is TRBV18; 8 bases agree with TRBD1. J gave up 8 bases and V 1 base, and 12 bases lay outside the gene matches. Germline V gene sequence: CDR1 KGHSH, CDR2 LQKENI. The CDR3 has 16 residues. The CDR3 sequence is CASSPQDRVYGSEAFF. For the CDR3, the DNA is TGTGCCAGCTCACCACAGGACAGGGTTTATGGATCCGAAGCTTTCTTT.

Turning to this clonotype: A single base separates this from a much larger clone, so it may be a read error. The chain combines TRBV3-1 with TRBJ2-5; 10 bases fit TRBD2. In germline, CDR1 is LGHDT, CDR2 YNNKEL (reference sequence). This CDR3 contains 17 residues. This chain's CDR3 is CAGSQGTGTSAKETQYF. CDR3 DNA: TGTGCCGGCAGCCAGGGGACCGGGACTAGCGCCAAAGAGACCCAGTACTTC.

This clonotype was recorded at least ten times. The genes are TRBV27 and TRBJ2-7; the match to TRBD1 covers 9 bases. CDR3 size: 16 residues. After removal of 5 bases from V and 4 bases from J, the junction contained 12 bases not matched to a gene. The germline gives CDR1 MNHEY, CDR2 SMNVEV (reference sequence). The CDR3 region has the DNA TGTGCCAGCAGTGGGGGGACAGGGACGTCTACGTACGAGCAGTACTTC. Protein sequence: CASSGGTGTSTYEQYF.

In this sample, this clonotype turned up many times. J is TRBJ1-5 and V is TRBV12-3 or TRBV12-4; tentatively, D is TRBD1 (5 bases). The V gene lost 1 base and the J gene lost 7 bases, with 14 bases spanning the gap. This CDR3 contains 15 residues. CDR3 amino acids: CASSLGASGRQPQHF. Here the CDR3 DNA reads TGTGCCAGCAGTTTAGGAGCGTCAGGGAGGCAGCCCCAGCATTTT.

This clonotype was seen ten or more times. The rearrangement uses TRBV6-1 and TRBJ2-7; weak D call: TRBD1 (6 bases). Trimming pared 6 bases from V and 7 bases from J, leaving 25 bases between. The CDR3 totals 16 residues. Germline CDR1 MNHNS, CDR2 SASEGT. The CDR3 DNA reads TGTGCCAGCAGCAACAGGGTTCCCTCGTTTCGTGAGGAGCAGTACTTC. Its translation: CASSNRVPSFREEQYF.

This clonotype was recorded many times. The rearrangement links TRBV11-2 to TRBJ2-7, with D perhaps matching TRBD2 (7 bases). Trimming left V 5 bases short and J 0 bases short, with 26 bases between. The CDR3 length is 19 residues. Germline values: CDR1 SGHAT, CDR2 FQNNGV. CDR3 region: CASSPDAGALGLSSYEQYF. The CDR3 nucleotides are TGTGCCAGCAGCCCTGATGCGGGGGCCCTTGGTTTAAGCTCCTACGAGCAGTACTTC.

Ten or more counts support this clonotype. DNA for the CDR3: TGTGCCAGCAGTGGCAGCAATCAGCCCCAGCATTTT. Residues: CASSGSNQPQHF. The rearrangement links TRBV28 to TRBJ1-5; no definite D call. Germline-derived CDR1 and CDR2 are MDHEN and SYDVKM. The V and J ends lost 5 bases and 1 base respectively, with 3 bases between them. This CDR3 has 12 residues.

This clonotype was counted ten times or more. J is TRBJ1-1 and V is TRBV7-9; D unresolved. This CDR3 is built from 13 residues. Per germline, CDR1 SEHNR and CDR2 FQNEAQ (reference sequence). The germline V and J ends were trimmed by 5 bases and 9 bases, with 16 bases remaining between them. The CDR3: CASSLQQSSKAFF. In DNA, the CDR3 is TGTGCCAGCAGCCTACAGCAGTCCTCGAAAGCTTTCTTT.

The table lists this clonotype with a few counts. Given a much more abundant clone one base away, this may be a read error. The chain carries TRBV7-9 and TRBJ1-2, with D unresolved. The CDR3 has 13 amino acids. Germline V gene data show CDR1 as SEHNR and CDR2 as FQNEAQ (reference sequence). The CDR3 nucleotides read TGTGCCAGCATCTTAATGGGCAGACATGGCTACACCTTC. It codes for CASILMGRHGYTF. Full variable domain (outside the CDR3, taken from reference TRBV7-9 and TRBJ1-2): DTGVSQNPRHKITKRGQNVTFRCDPISEHNRLYWYRQTLGQGPEFLTYFQNEAQLEKSRLLSDRFSAERPKGSFSTLEIQRTEQGDSAMYLCASILMGRHGYTFGSGTRLTVV.

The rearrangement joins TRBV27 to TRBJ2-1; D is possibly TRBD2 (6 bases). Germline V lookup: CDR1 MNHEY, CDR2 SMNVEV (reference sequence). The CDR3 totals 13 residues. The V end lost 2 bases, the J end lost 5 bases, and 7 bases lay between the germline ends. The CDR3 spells CASSLVADNEQFF. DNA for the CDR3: TGTGCCAGCAGTTTAGTAGCGGACAATGAGCAGTTCTTC.

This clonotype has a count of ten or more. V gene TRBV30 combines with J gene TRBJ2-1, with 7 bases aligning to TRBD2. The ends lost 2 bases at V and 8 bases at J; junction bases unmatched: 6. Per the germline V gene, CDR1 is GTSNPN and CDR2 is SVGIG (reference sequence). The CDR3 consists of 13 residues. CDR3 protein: CAWSFRLADEQFF. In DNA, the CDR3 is TGTGCCTGGAGTTTCCGACTAGCCGATGAGCAGTTCTTC.